These 29 T cell receptor beta chains came from one sample sequenced in a study of radiotherapy plus CTLA-4 blockade in lung cancer. Clones were read by immunoSEQ multiplex PCR, and TCRdb kept only the in-frame ones, dropping some. Altogether around 110,000 clones are present, 70% to 85% being singletons, with the ten largest covering roughly 3.1%. The sample consisted of peripheral blood, taken from a patient treated with radiotherapy plus ipilimumab. The receptors were gathered from a human donor with non-small cell lung cancer that progressed on radiotherapy plus ipilimumab. Some clones in this sample may be carry-over from other donors' samples.

The sample holds a few counts of this clone. The rearrangement links TRBV5-6 to TRBJ1-2; no firm D call. The CDR3 spans 15 residues. V lost 0 bases and J lost 0, with 9 bases in between. Germline V gene sequence: CDR1 SGHDT, CDR2 YYEEEE. CDR3 protein: CASSLGGDPNYGYTF. For the CDR3, the DNA is TGTGCCAGCAGCTTGGGCGGGGATCCTAACTATGGCTACACCTTC.

V is TRBV6-5 and J is TRBJ1-2, with TRBD1 matching 10 bases. Germline assignment: CDR1 MNHEY and CDR2 SVGAGI. CDR3 length: 15 residues. V trimming: 5 bases; J trimming: 4 bases; junction bases outside the gene matches: 7. CDR3: CASSTYGTGAYGYTF. CDR3 coding DNA: TGTGCCAGCAGTACATACGGGACAGGGGCCTATGGCTACACCTTC.

The V gene is TRBV12-5, the J gene TRBJ2-5; TRBD1 agrees at 9 bases. V was pared by 6 bases and J by 2 bases, with 1 base of the junction left unmatched. The CDR3 loop spans 13 amino acids. CDR1 and CDR2 (germline): LGHNT, FRNRAP. CDR3 DNA sequence: TGTGCTAGTGGGACAGGGGGTCAAGAGACCCAGTACTTC. Residues: CASGTGGQETQYF.

This clone was seen only a few times. V is TRBV5-4 and J is TRBJ1-5; TRBD1 agrees at 10 bases. CDR1 and CDR2 from the germline V gene are SGHNT and YYREEE (reference sequence). V trimming: 0 bases; J trimming: 0 bases; junction bases outside the gene matches: 9. This CDR3 is built from 19 residues. The CDR3 region has the DNA TGTGCCAGCAGCTTGGAAAGGGGACAGGGGACTTATAGCAATCAGCCCCAGCATTTT. This codes for CASSLERGQGTYSNQPQHF.

The gene calls are TRBV27 and TRBJ2-5; 7 bases fit TRBD1. Germline CDR1 MNHEY, CDR2 SMNVEV (reference sequence). Unmatched junction bases numbered 3, after V lost 5 bases and J lost 3 bases. The CDR3 totals 13 residues. The CDR3 DNA follows: TGTGCCAGCAGTATAACAGGGGAAGAGACCCAGTACTTC. Its translation: CASSITGEETQYF.

The chain carries TRBV19 and TRBJ2-3, with D hard to call. Germline V gives CDR1 LNHDA, CDR2 SQIVND (reference sequence). This CDR3 comprises 14 residues. V was clipped by 3 bases and J by 0 bases, with 7 bases between them. CDR3 loop: CASSMAESTDTQYF. As DNA, the CDR3 is TGTGCCAGTAGTATGGCAGAGAGCACAGATACGCAGTATTTT.

This clone showed up just once. The chain carries TRBV4-1 and TRBJ1-6; D possibly corresponds to TRBD1 (5 bases). This CDR3 is 16 amino acids long. Looked up from germline, CDR1 is MGHRA and CDR2 is YSYEKL. V was cut by 1 base and J by 4 bases, with 11 bases left in between. The CDR3: CASSQGRDRYNSPLHF. The CDR3 DNA reads TGCGCCAGCAGCCAAGGCCGGGACCGATATAATTCACCCCTCCACTTT.

The CDR3 here is CASSLNREAETQYF. The DNA for the CDR3 is TGTGCCAGCAGCTTAAACAGGGAAGCGGAGACCCAGTACTTC. This chain joins TRBV11-3 and TRBJ2-5, with D maybe TRBD1 (6 bases). The length of the CDR3 is 14 residues. The V and J ends lost 2 bases and 5 bases respectively, with 12 bases between them. Germline V gives CDR1 SGHNT, CDR2 YENEEA.

This clone was picked up a small number of times. V usage is TRBV28 and J usage is TRBJ1-1, with TRBD1 as a possible D gene (5 bases). The ends were cut back, 3 bases at V and 3 bases at J, with 14 bases in the middle. The CDR3 has 15 residues. CDR1 is MDHEN and CDR2 is SYDVKM in the germline V gene. The CDR3 DNA reads as TGTGCCAGCAGTTTCTTGAGCAGGGATGACACTGAAGCTTTCTTT. It translates to CASSFLSRDDTEAFF.

The V call is TRBV5-1, the J call TRBJ1-1; a weak D match, TRBD1 (5 bases). The V end was cut by 4 bases, the J end by 10 bases, with 17 bases between. The CDR3 extends over 13 amino acids. CDR1 SGHRS and CDR2 YFSETQ come from the germline V gene. The CDR3 sequence: CASSRDDSSRAFF. The CDR3 DNA follows: TGCGCCAGCAGCCGGGACGACTCTTCTCGAGCTTTCTTT. Based on the CDR3 plus reference TRBV5-1 and TRBJ1-1, the full variable domain is KAGVTQTPRYLIKTRGQQVTLSCSPISGHRSVSWYQQTPGQGLQFLFEYFSETQRNKGNFPGRFSGRQFSNSRSEMNVSTLELGDSALYLCASSRDDSSRAFFGQGTRLTVV.

The rearrangement joins TRBV4-3 to TRBJ1-2; 8 nucleotides line up with TRBD1. The V gene end was trimmed by 2 bases and the J gene end by 3 bases; junction bases not matched to a gene: 8. The CDR3 consists of 16 residues. Germline lookup yields CDR1 LGHNA and CDR2 YSLEER. The CDR3 protein is CASSQSKQGGDYGYTF. The CDR3 DNA is TGCGCCAGCAGCCAATCCAAACAGGGGGGGGACTATGGCTACACCTTC.

This chain links TRBV6-5 with TRBJ1-1; D is unclear. The CDR3 sequence is 13 residues long. The V and J ends lost 3 bases and 1 base respectively, with 6 bases between them. The germline V gene has CDR1 MNHEY and CDR2 SVGAGI. CDR3 in DNA: TGTGCCAGCAGTTATAACAGGAACACTGAAGCTTTCTTT. Amino acid sequence: CASSYNRNTEAFF.

The chain links TRBV6-5 to TRBJ1-1; weak D call: TRBD1 (5 bases). The germline V gene has CDR1 MNHEY and CDR2 SVGAGI. The V gene lost 6 bases and the J gene lost 2 bases, with 16 bases spanning the gap. CDR3 length equals 15 residues. CDR3 amino acids: CASRLRDVGNTEAFF. The CDR3 nucleotides are TGTGCCAGCAGGCTTCGGGACGTGGGAAACACTGAAGCTTTCTTT.

The chain has TRBV5-5 and TRBJ2-1; D possibly matches TRBD1 or TRBD2 (5 bases each). Germline CDR1 SGHKS, CDR2 YYEKEE (reference sequence). Trimming removed 5 bases from V and 0 bases from J, with 12 bases in between. This CDR3 region has 15 residues. The CDR3 nucleotides are TGTGCCAGCAGAGAGGGGATTAGCTCCTACAATGAGCAGTTCTTC. Protein sequence: CASREGISSYNEQFF.

The chain links TRBV16 to TRBJ1-2; D is possibly TRBD1 (6 bases). CDR3 length: 14 amino acids. CDR1 KGHSY and CDR2 FQNENV come from the germline V gene. Trimming stripped 2 bases from V and 4 bases from J, with 11 bases between. CDR3 bases: TGTGCCAGCAGCCAAGTACAGGGTGGCTATGGCTACACCTTC. Its protein product is CASSQVQGGYGYTF.

V and J are TRBV27 and TRBJ2-7; TRBD1 agrees at 11 bases. With V trimmed by 4 bases and J by 9 bases, 11 bases remained unmatched. This CDR3 is 15 amino acids long. The germline V gene has CDR1 MNHEY and CDR2 SMNVEV (reference sequence). CDR3 sequence (DNA): TGTGCCAGCAGTTCCCGGACAGGGGGCGGAGGAAGGCAGTACTTC. Amino acid sequence: CASSSRTGGGGRQYF.

This rearrangement joins TRBV6-5 to TRBJ1-2; D remains ambiguous. Between the trimmed V and J ends, which lost 0 bases and 4 bases, there was a span of 9 bases. The V gene's germline CDR1 is MNHEY and CDR2 SVGAGI. The length of the CDR3 is 14 residues. The DNA of the CDR3 is TGTGCCAGCAGTTACTCTTCCCAGATCTATGGCTACACCTTC. It codes for CASSYSSQIYGYTF.

The chain has TRBV7-2 and TRBJ1-3; D unresolved. V was pared by 1 base and J by 0 bases, with 7 bases between. Germline values: CDR1 SGHTA, CDR2 FQGNSA. The CDR3 loop spans 15 amino acids. The CDR3 reads CASSLDPFSGNTIYF. In DNA form, the CDR3 reads TGTGCCAGCAGCTTAGACCCCTTCTCTGGAAACACCATATATTTT.

This chain uses TRBV6-6 with TRBJ1-2; D may be TRBD1 (6 bases). V was pared by 5 bases and J by 4 bases, with 11 bases between. Germline CDR1 reads MNHNY; CDR2 reads SVGAGI (reference sequence). The CDR3 runs to 13 residues. CDR3 sequence reads: CASSRTVVYGYTF. CDR3 in DNA: TGTGCCAGCAGTCGGACAGTCGTCTATGGCTACACCTTC.

V is TRBV5-4 and J is TRBJ2-5, with a possible D match to TRBD2 (6 bases). Germline CDR1 and CDR2: SGHNT and YYREEE (reference sequence). This CDR3 region has 16 residues. V was shortened by 0 bases and J by 2 bases, with 14 bases between the two germline ends. The chain's CDR3 is CASSLAGAGNQETQYF. The CDR3, as DNA: TGTGCCAGCAGCTTGGCCGGGGCGGGGAATCAAGAGACCCAGTACTTC.

This clone showed up just once. The rearrangement joins TRBV7-2 to TRBJ2-2; a possible D gene is TRBD2 (6 bases). This CDR3 has 14 residues. V shed 4 bases and J shed 4 bases, with 10 bases lying between them. CDR1 is SGHTA and CDR2 is FQGNSA in the germline V gene. DNA for the CDR3: TGTGCCAGCAGCTCGACTAGTACCACCGGGGAGCTGTTTTTT. Its translation: CASSSTSTTGELFF.

The chain has TRBV14 and TRBJ1-1; D uncertain. Germline CDR1 and CDR2: SGHDN and FVKESK. The CDR3 consists of 14 residues. Deletions cut 1 base from V and 1 base from J, with 7 bases between. This CDR3 reads CASSQVTSNTEAFF. DNA for the CDR3: TGTGCCAGCAGCCAAGTAACCTCGAACACTGAAGCTTTCTTT.

This chain joins TRBV4-2 and TRBJ1-6, with a possible D match to TRBD1 (6 bases). In germline, CDR1 is LGHNA, CDR2 YNFKEQ. Trimming left V 0 bases short and J 5 bases short, with 11 bases between. This CDR3 has 16 amino acids. The CDR3 nucleotides read TGTGCCAGCAGCCAAGATCAACAGGGCGATAATTCACCCCTCCACTTT. Translation gives CASSQDQQGDNSPLHF.

The V and J genes are TRBV6-6 and TRBJ1-1; D not certain. This CDR3 has 14 amino acids. Germline lookup yields CDR1 MNHNY and CDR2 SVGAGI (reference sequence). Trimming took 1 base from V and 0 from J, leaving 6 bases between them. In DNA, the CDR3 is TGTGCCAGCAGTTACTTGGGTCTGAACACTGAAGCTTTCTTT. Translating gives CASSYLGLNTEAFF.

This chain uses TRBV19 with TRBJ1-2, with TRBD1 as a possible D gene (5 bases). The V gene lost 3 bases and the J gene lost 6 bases, with 17 bases spanning the gap. The CDR3 loop spans 15 amino acids. CDR1 and CDR2 (germline): LNHDA, SQIVND (reference sequence). CDR3 nucleotides: TGTGCCAGTAGTATCATACAGGCCAGCGGCAATGGCTACACCTTC. Translated: CASSIIQASGNGYTF.

V gene TRBV7-3 combines with J gene TRBJ2-1; 7 nucleotides align to TRBD2. The J segment lost 5 bases and the V segment lost 1 base, leaving 5 bases of the junction unmatched. Germline CDR1 and CDR2: SGHTA and FQGTGA. The CDR3 length is 15 residues. CDR3 loop: CASSLRLAAHNEQFF. CDR3 coding DNA: TGTGCCAGCAGCTTAAGGCTAGCGGCGCACAATGAGCAGTTCTTC.

The chain links TRBV7-5 to TRBJ1-2; whether TRBD1, the table's D call, matches the DNA was not checked. TRBV7-5 counts as a pseudogene. The CDR3 covers 18 residues. Here the CDR3 DNA reads TGTGCCAGAAGCTTAGCCCTACGACCGGGACAGGTGATCTATGGCTACACCTTC. Its protein product is CARSLALRPGQVIYGYTF.

The chain has TRBV2 and TRBJ2-1; 7 positions agree with TRBD1. This CDR3 comprises 14 residues. J was trimmed by 6 bases and V by 6 bases; bases with no gene match: 8. Germline loops: CDR1 SNHLY, CDR2 FYNNEI. CDR3 residues: CASRSDGTVNEQFF. The DNA of the CDR3 is TGTGCCAGCAGGTCTGACGGGACAGTCAATGAGCAGTTCTTC.

The CDR3 here is CASSGLQGLADTQYF. CDR3 DNA sequence: TGTGCCAGCAGCGGACTCCAAGGTTTGGCAGATACGCAGTATTTT. The chain combines TRBV9 with TRBJ2-3, with D unresolved. Germline V gene sequence: CDR1 SGDLS, CDR2 YYNGEE. This CDR3 has 15 residues. The V gene lost 3 bases and the J gene lost 4 bases, with 15 bases spanning the gap.